The T cell receptor beta chain under discussion was sequenced for a study of blood T cell repertoires in COVID-19. The table came from immunoSEQ multiplex PCR; TCRdb's copy has only in-frame clones and leaves some out. The sample holds hundreds of thousands of clones, about 86% seen once. V lost 3 bases to trimming and J lost 3 bases; unmatched junction nucleotides: 8. The germline V gene has CDR1 LNHDA and CDR2 SQIVND (reference sequence). This CDR3 spans 15 amino acids. Sequenced input: PBMCs or T cells enriched from blood (not recorded which). The J gene is TRBJ2-7, the V gene TRBV19; 7 positions agree with TRBD1. The receptor was derived from a woman between 25 and 40 years old who had been exposed to COVID-19. In nucleotides, the CDR3 is TGTGCCAGTAGTATCGACAGGGATGGGTACTACGAGCAGTACTTC. Translation: CASSIDRDGYYEQYF.